Listed here are 23 T cell receptor beta chains from one sample, sequenced in a study of shared clonotypes between healthy human individuals. Generated by immunoSEQ multiplex PCR, the TCRdb table keeps only in-frame clones and is missing some. The repertoire holds more than 2 million clones, about 95% seen once, with 0.9% to 1.3% in the top ten. Positive CCR7 selection of CD45RO-negative cells yielded the naive CD8 cells, and terminally differentiated effector memory CD45RA+ cells were excluded. Input material: naive CD8+ T cells sorted from blood. The receptor source for this set is a young man in good health.

This rearrangement joins TRBV6-1 to TRBJ1-6, with 7 nucleotides matching TRBD1. The CDR3 totals 18 residues. Germline CDR1 and CDR2: MNHNS and SASEGT. V shed 0 bases and J 10 bases; nucleotides not matched to a gene: 15. The CDR3 reads CASSEALPRGDPTSPLHF. CDR3 bases: TGTGCCAGCAGTGAAGCGCTTCCCAGGGGGGACCCGACGTCACCCCTCCACTTT.

The chain employs TRBV6-4 and TRBJ1-6; D not resolved. This CDR3 contains 15 residues. V was shortened by 9 bases and J by 0 bases, with 12 bases between the two germline ends. CDR1 and CDR2 from the germline V gene are MRHNA and SNTAGT. CDR3 in amino acids: CASRDRSSYNSPLHF. The CDR3 nucleotides are TGTGCCAGTCGAGACCGGAGCTCCTATAATTCACCCCTCCACTTT.

This clone was seen more than once but under ten times. V is TRBV29-1 and J is TRBJ1-2; D is unclear. Germline CDR1 SQVTM, CDR2 ANQGSEA. The CDR3 consists of 13 residues. V was clipped by 1 base and J by 4 bases, with 10 bases between them. CDR3: CSVEGSGSYGYTF. DNA for the CDR3: TGCAGCGTTGAAGGGTCAGGAAGCTATGGCTACACCTTC.

The chain employs TRBV30 and TRBJ2-7, with TRBD2 matching over 10 bases. V was clipped by 4 bases and J by 4 bases; unmatched bases: 7. Germline values: CDR1 GTSNPN, CDR2 SVGIG (reference sequence). This CDR3 comprises 14 residues. CDR3 sequence: CAWNPGLARYEQYF. Here the CDR3 DNA reads TGTGCCTGGAATCCGGGACTAGCGAGATACGAGCAGTACTTC.

The chain combines TRBV6-5 with TRBJ2-2; D is possibly TRBD1 (5 bases). Germline lookup yields CDR1 MNHEY and CDR2 SVGAGI. The CDR3 extends over 16 amino acids. Trimming took off 4 bases at V and 4 bases at J, with 16 bases between the two ends. Here the CDR3 DNA reads TGTGCCAGCAGTTTAGGCCAGGGTTTTCTCACCGGGGAGCTGTTTTTT. Its translation: CASSLGQGFLTGELFF.

The chain combines TRBV27 with TRBJ2-2; 7 positions agree with TRBD2. CDR3 length: 14 residues. From germline, CDR1 is MNHEY and CDR2 SMNVEV (reference sequence). V shed 4 bases, J shed 6 bases, and the junction held 5 bases outside the gene matches. The CDR3: CASSSTSFPGELFF. The CDR3 DNA reads as TGTGCCAGCAGTTCGACTAGCTTCCCCGGGGAGCTGTTTTTT.

The genes are TRBV7-9 and TRBJ2-3; D gene uncertain. Germline-derived CDR1 and CDR2 are SEHNR and FQNEAQ (reference sequence). V was clipped by 6 bases and J by 0 bases, with 13 bases between them. This CDR3 region has 15 residues. CDR3 loop: CASSSDGTSTDTQYF. The CDR3 region has the DNA TGTGCCAGCAGTTCGGACGGCACTAGCACAGATACGCAGTATTTT.

V is TRBV29-1 and J is TRBJ2-1; 8 bases match TRBD2. Germline V gene lookup returns CDR1 SQVTM and CDR2 ANQGSEA. With 0 bases clipped from V and 3 bases from J, the junction kept 4 bases outside the gene matches. This CDR3 region has 15 residues. CDR3 sequence reads: CSVEEKLADYNEQFF. CDR3 coding DNA: TGCAGCGTTGAAGAGAAACTAGCGGACTACAATGAGCAGTTCTTC.

The chain joins TRBV29-1 to TRBJ1-1; 10 bases map to TRBD1. V lost 6 bases and J lost 1; bases outside the gene matches: 14. The CDR3 loop spans 17 amino acids. Germline CDR1 reads SQVTM; CDR2 reads ANQGSEA. DNA of the CDR3: TGCAGCGTCAGACGACAGGGGGCGCGAACATCGAACACTGAAGCTTTCTTT. Protein product: CSVRRQGARTSNTEAFF.

This clone was observed a single time. This chain connects TRBV27 to TRBJ2-3; 10 bases match TRBD2. J lost 3 bases, V lost 3 bases, and 3 bases had no gene match. The CDR3 consists of 15 residues. Germline loops: CDR1 MNHEY, CDR2 SMNVEV (reference sequence). As DNA, the CDR3 is TGTGCCAGCAGTTTCCTAGCGGGGGAAACAGATACGCAGTATTTT. Protein sequence: CASSFLAGETDTQYF.

V gene TRBV2 combines with J gene TRBJ2-7, with D perhaps matching TRBD1 (6 bases). The CDR3 spans 18 residues. V was shortened by 0 bases and J by 3 bases, with 21 bases between the two germline ends. The germline V gene has CDR1 SNHLY and CDR2 FYNNEI. Here the CDR3 DNA reads TGTGCCAGCAGTGAAGCGCTTCTTAAGGACAGTCCGAGCTACGAGCAGTACTTC. Protein product: CASSEALLKDSPSYEQYF.

Concerning this clone itself: Other DNA sequences within the sample encode an identical CDR3. This chain joins TRBV9 and TRBJ1-3; D possibly corresponds to TRBD1 (5 bases). The CDR3 extends over 14 amino acids. Germline V lookup: CDR1 SGDLS, CDR2 YYNGEE. Trimming took off 3 bases at V and 1 base at J, with 8 bases between the two ends. CDR3 loop: CASSAGGSGNTIYF. The CDR3 DNA is TGTGCCAGCAGCGCTGGGGGATCTGGAAACACCATATATTTT.

The chain combines TRBV28 with TRBJ2-7, with D possibly matching TRBD1 (5 bases). Between the trimmed V and J ends, which lost 1 base and 6 bases, there was a span of 13 bases. Germline V lookup: CDR1 MDHEN, CDR2 SYDVKM. This CDR3 contains 14 residues. The CDR3 sequence is CASSLFPPDSEQYF. As DNA, the CDR3 is TGTGCCAGCAGTTTATTTCCTCCTGACAGCGAGCAGTACTTC.

This chain connects TRBV21-1 to TRBJ1-5. TRBV21-1 is recorded as a pseudogene. CDR3 length equals 16 residues. The CDR3 DNA reads as TGTGCCAGCAGCAAAGATCCCCTAGCAGAATATCAGCCCCAGCATTTT. Amino acids: CASSKDPLAEYQPQHF.

The V call is TRBV25-1, the J call TRBJ2-7, with D uncertain. Trimming took off 5 bases at V and 4 bases at J, with 12 bases between the two ends. Germline V gene data show CDR1 as MGHDK and CDR2 as SYGVNS. This CDR3 spans 13 amino acids. This CDR3 reads CASSFGGIYEQYF. In DNA, the CDR3 is TGTGCCAGCAGTTTTGGTGGGATTTACGAGCAGTACTTC.

The rearrangement joins TRBV4-1 to TRBJ2-3, with D uncertain. Trimming shortened V by 1 base and J by 2 bases, and 16 bases separated the two germline ends. Germline CDR1 and CDR2: MGHRA and YSYEKL. CDR3 length: 17 amino acids. In DNA, the CDR3 is TGCGCCAGCAGCCAAGTAAGTTTATCGGACGACACAGATACGCAGTATTTT. Protein: CASSQVSLSDDTDTQYF.

The CDR3 protein is CASSEYEGGGGSYNSPLHF. CDR3 coding DNA: TGTGCCAGCAGTGAATACGAGGGAGGCGGAGGCTCCTATAATTCACCCCTCCACTTT. This sequence joins TRBV6-1 and TRBJ1-6; D ambiguous. The CDR3 runs to 19 residues. CDR1 is MNHNS and CDR2 is SASEGT in the germline V gene. The germline V and J ends were trimmed by 2 bases and 0 bases, with 17 bases remaining between them.

This clone appeared a few times. The chain uses TRBV27 and TRBJ1-1; D not certain. Trimming shortened V by 3 bases and J by 6 bases, and 11 bases separated the two germline ends. CDR1 is MNHEY and CDR2 is SMNVEV in the germline V gene (reference sequence). The CDR3 has 13 residues. The CDR3 DNA reads TGTGCCAGCAGTTTCGCGGCGTACGCTGAAGCTTTCTTT. It specifies CASSFAAYAEAFF.

The V gene is TRBV15, the J gene TRBJ2-7; TRBD1 agrees at 8 bases. The CDR3 has 16 amino acids. V was clipped by 0 bases and J by 0 bases; unmatched bases: 4. Per the germline V gene, CDR1 is LNHNV and CDR2 is YYDKDF (reference sequence). The CDR3: CATSRDYRGDSYEQYF. The CDR3 nucleotides read TGTGCCACCAGCAGAGACTACAGGGGGGACTCCTACGAGCAGTACTTC.

This chain connects TRBV7-8 to TRBJ1-2; D may be TRBD1 (6 bases). Germline CDR1 is SGHVS and CDR2 is FQNEAQ. The length of the CDR3 is 13 residues. V lost 6 bases, J lost 6 bases, and 14 bases lay in between. CDR3 amino acids: CASSTAGAHGYTF. DNA for the CDR3: TGTGCCAGCAGTACCGCGGGGGCCCATGGCTACACCTTC. Supplemented by reference TRBV7-8 and TRBJ1-2, the full variable domain reads GAGVSQSPRYKVAKRGQDVALRCDPISGHVSLFWYQQALGQGPEFLTYFQNEAQLDKSGLPSDRFFAERPEGSVSTLKIQRTQQEDSAVYLCASSTAGAHGYTFGSGTRLTVV.

Concerning this clone itself: Other DNA sequences in this sample translate to the same CDR3. The V gene is TRBV6-5, the J gene TRBJ2-3; D is ambiguous. The length of the CDR3 is 14 residues. V lost 2 bases and J lost 3, with 9 bases in between. Germline V lookup: CDR1 MNHEY, CDR2 SVGAGI. The CDR3 here is CASSYGIATDTQYF. As DNA, the CDR3 is TGTGCCAGCAGTTACGGGATAGCAACAGATACGCAGTATTTT.

The chain links TRBV5-3 to TRBJ2-5; 7 bases line up with TRBD1. TRBV5-3 is reported as an ORF; its role is uncertain. The CDR3 runs 14 residues. The V gene end was trimmed by 3 bases and the J gene end by 3 bases; junction bases not matched to a gene: 5. As DNA, the CDR3 is TGTGCCAGAAGCTCCGCCGGGACAGAAGAGACCCAGTACTTC. This codes for CARSSAGTEETQYF.

The rearrangement joins TRBV5-6 to TRBJ2-2, with D possibly being TRBD1 (6 bases). This CDR3 has 14 residues. In germline, CDR1 is SGHDT, CDR2 YYEEEE. Trimming stripped 0 bases from V and 6 bases from J, with 9 bases between. DNA of the CDR3: TGTGCCAGCAGCTTGGGTGCAGGGGCCGGGGAGCTGTTTTTT. This codes for CASSLGAGAGELFF. Supplemented by reference TRBV5-6 and TRBJ2-2, the full variable domain reads DAGVTQSPTHLIKTRGQQVTLRCSPKSGHDTVSWYQQALGQGPQFIFQYYEEEERQRGNFPDRFSGHQFPNYSSELNVNALLLGDSALYLCASSLGAGAGELFFGEGSRLTVL.